The TCR beta chain described here comes from a study of blood T cell repertoires in COVID-19. Here immunoSEQ multiplex PCR was the method, and the copy in TCRdb shows in-frame clones only, minus some. In the table there are about 180,000 clones, about 85% of which are singletons. The CDR3 is 19 amino acids. Trimming cost V 1 base and J 1 base; bases outside gene matches: 8. CDR1 is SGHVS, CDR2 FNYEAQ, per germline. The receptor was derived from a man of 80 years or more with COVID-19, enrolled during active disease. The rearrangement links TRBV7-6 to TRBJ2-1; 12 nucleotides line up with TRBD1. Sequencing was performed on peripheral blood. The CDR3 protein is CASSLEGQGAFSSYNEQFF. The CDR3 nucleotides read TGTGCCAGCAGCTTAGAGGGACAGGGGGCTTTTTCTTCCTACAATGAGCAGTTCTTC.